A single sample gave rise to the 24 T cell receptor beta chains below, sequenced in a study of blood T cell repertoires in COVID-19. Some clones are missing from TCRdb's copy, which holds only in-frame ones; the method was immunoSEQ multiplex PCR. The data show 90,000 to 100,000 clones, about 81% seen once. The specimen sequenced was peripheral blood. The receptors shown here come from a man of 80 years or more with acute or convalescent COVID-19.

The rearrangement links TRBV5-8 to TRBJ1-6; no clear D. Between the trimmed V and J ends, which lost 6 bases and 10 bases, there was a span of 8 bases. Germline V gives CDR1 SGHTS, CDR2 YDEGEE. The CDR3 has 11 residues. The CDR3: CASNRRSPLHF. The CDR3 DNA sequence: TGTGCCAGCAACCGGCGGTCACCCCTCCACTTT.

The chain employs TRBV9 and TRBJ2-1, with D possibly matching TRBD2 (6 bases). Germline CDR1 is SGDLS and CDR2 is YYNGEE. This CDR3 has 16 residues. The germline V and J ends were trimmed by 6 bases and 3 bases, with 19 bases remaining between them. CDR3 residues: CASTQDDGGRYNEQFF. The CDR3, as DNA: TGTGCCAGCACCCAGGACGATGGAGGGCGCTACAATGAGCAGTTCTTC.

This clone was seen only once. The chain is built from TRBV10-1 and TRBJ2-1, with TRBD1 matching 11 bases. The CDR3 is made up of 16 amino acids. Germline assignment: CDR1 WNHNN and CDR2 SYGVQD (reference sequence). Germline trimming cut 6 bases from V and 1 base from J; bases unmatched to any gene: 5. In DNA, the CDR3 is TGCGCCAGCAGCCGGACAGGGGGCGTTTCCTACAATGAGCAGTTCTTC. Translation gives CASSRTGGVSYNEQFF.

This chain links TRBV5-1 with TRBJ2-4; D might be TRBD2 (6 bases). Trimming took off 0 bases at V and 0 bases at J, with 10 bases between the two ends. The CDR3 contains 16 residues. Germline V CDR1 and CDR2: SGHRS, YFSETQ. The CDR3 loop reads CASSLGLGLAKNIQYF. CDR3 DNA sequence: TGCGCCAGCAGCTTGGGATTGGGACTAGCCAAAAACATTCAGTACTTC.

J is TRBJ2-3 and V is TRBV19; 10 nucleotides line up with TRBD2. Germline values: CDR1 LNHDA, CDR2 SQIVND (reference sequence). Unmatched junction bases numbered 2, after V lost 4 bases and J lost 1 base. The CDR3 spans 15 residues. The CDR3 here is CASSNSGGRTDTQYF. The DNA of the CDR3 is TGTGCCAGTAGTAATAGCGGGGGGCGCACAGATACGCAGTATTTT.

This clone appeared a few times. The gene calls are TRBV6-5 and TRBJ2-2, with 8 bases lining up with TRBD2. The CDR3 has 14 residues. In germline, CDR1 is MNHEY, CDR2 SVGAGI. J was trimmed by 7 bases and V by 6 bases; bases with no gene match: 7. The CDR3: CASRRGAVNGELFF. As DNA, the CDR3 is TGTGCCAGCAGGCGGGGGGCGGTTAACGGGGAGCTGTTTTTT.

J is TRBJ2-1 and V is TRBV27; 8 nucleotides agree with TRBD2. CDR1 MNHEY and CDR2 SMNVEV come from the germline V gene (reference sequence). The trim removed 7 bases at V and 2 bases at J, leaving 13 bases unmatched. CDR3 size: 17 residues. The CDR3, as DNA: TGTGCCAGCACTCCCTCGGGGGGGCGGCCTACCTACAATGAGCAGTTCTTC. This gives the protein CASTPSGGRPTYNEQFF.

V is TRBV4-1 and J is TRBJ2-7, with unresolved D. The CDR3 is made up of 11 amino acids. V was clipped by 0 bases and J by 7 bases, with 4 bases between them. CDR1 and CDR2 from the germline V gene are MGHRA and YSYEKL. The CDR3 DNA reads as TGCGCCAGCAGCCAAGAGAGAGAGCAGTACTTC. Translation gives CASSQEREQYF.

The chain joins TRBV4-3 to TRBJ2-2, with TRBD1 matching 12 bases. Trimming removed 5 bases from V and 7 bases from J; junction bases left unmatched: 5. The CDR3 length is 15 residues. From germline, CDR1 is LGHNA and CDR2 YSLEER. The CDR3 DNA reads TGCGCCAGCAGCGAGGGACAGGGGGCCGGCGGGGAGCTGTTTTTT. Its translation: CASSEGQGAGGELFF.

This chain joins TRBV7-9 and TRBJ2-7, with D tentatively TRBD1 (5 bases). Trimming left V 1 base short and J 4 bases short, with 11 bases between. Germline V gene data show CDR1 as SEHNR and CDR2 as FQNEAQ (reference sequence). The CDR3 contains 14 residues. The CDR3 region has the DNA TGTGCCAGCAGCTTAGGGGGTAACAGGTACGAGCAGTACTTC. The encoded protein is CASSLGGNRYEQYF.

V gene TRBV29-1 combines with J gene TRBJ2-2; TRBD1 agrees at 10 bases. The CDR3 is 13 amino acids. V lost 7 bases to trimming and J lost 5 bases; unmatched junction nucleotides: 4. From germline, CDR1 is SQVTM and CDR2 ANQGSEA. CDR3 amino acids: CSGGQGVTGELFF. CDR3 DNA sequence: TGCAGCGGAGGACAGGGGGTGACCGGGGAGCTGTTTTTT.

The chain combines TRBV28 with TRBJ1-1; possible D gene TRBD1, 6 bases. CDR3 length: 16 amino acids. Germline assignment: CDR1 MDHEN and CDR2 SYDVKM. The V and J ends lost 7 bases and 5 bases respectively, with 23 bases between them. CDR3 in amino acids: CASTTTRQVPGTEAFF. The CDR3 DNA is TGTGCCAGCACCACAACTCGACAGGTTCCCGGTACTGAAGCTTTCTTT.

This rearrangement joins TRBV18 to TRBJ1-5; possibly TRBD1 for D (6 bases). Germline CDR1 is KGHSH and CDR2 is LQKENI. The CDR3 is 14 amino acids. Trimming stripped 3 bases from V and 5 bases from J, with 11 bases between. The CDR3 loop is CASSPRGGDQPQHF. The CDR3 DNA reads as TGTGCCAGCTCACCGAGGGGGGGCGATCAGCCCCAGCATTTT.

V usage is TRBV5-6 and J usage is TRBJ2-3; 8 bases fit TRBD2. Losses at the gene ends were 1 base for V and 8 bases for J; bases not matched to a gene: 6. CDR1 is SGHDT and CDR2 is YYEEEE in the germline V gene. The CDR3 is made up of 14 amino acids. Here the CDR3 reads CASSLNGRAGTQYF. CDR3 nucleotides: TGTGCCAGCAGCTTGAACGGGAGGGCCGGTACGCAGTATTTT.

This chain connects TRBV9 to TRBJ2-3; 10 nucleotides align to TRBD2. Losses at the gene ends were 3 bases for V and 5 bases for J; bases not matched to a gene: 12. CDR1 is SGDLS, CDR2 YYNGEE, per germline. The CDR3 is 17 amino acids. The CDR3 bases are TGTGCCAGCAGCGCTACCCTTAGCGGGAGGTCGGGAGATACGCAGTATTTT. This codes for CASSATLSGRSGDTQYF.

V is TRBV27 and J is TRBJ1-1; TRBD1 matches 9 bases. The CDR3 covers 14 residues. The V and J ends lost 5 bases and 5 bases, in that order; junction bases with no gene match: 6. From germline, CDR1 is MNHEY and CDR2 SMNVEV (reference sequence). CDR3 protein: CASSPGTGRTEAFF. CDR3 nucleotide sequence: TGTGCCAGCAGTCCCGGGACAGGGCGAACTGAAGCTTTCTTT.

The gene calls are TRBV30 and TRBJ1-1; a weak D match, TRBD1 (6 bases). Trimming pared 2 bases from V and 2 bases from J, leaving 15 bases between. The CDR3 contains 15 residues. The V gene's germline CDR1 is GTSNPN and CDR2 SVGIG (reference sequence). In DNA form, the CDR3 reads TGTGCCTGGAGTCAGTCGGACAGAGAAAACACTGAAGCTTTCTTT. Residues: CAWSQSDRENTEAFF. The variable domain in full, completed from reference TRBV30 and TRBJ1-1, reads SQTIHQWPATLVQPVGSPLSLECTVEGTSNPNLYWYRQAAGRGLQLLFYSVGIGQISSEVPQNLSASRPQDRQFILSSKKLLLSDSGFYLCAWSQSDRENTEAFFGQGTRLTVV.

The chain's CDR3 is CASSLRGQDGGREKLFF. In DNA, the CDR3 is TGTGCCAGCAGCTTAAGGGGGCAAGACGGGGGAAGAGAAAAACTGTTTTTT. The V gene is TRBV7-6, the J gene TRBJ1-4; 7 bases align to TRBD1. This CDR3 comprises 17 residues. The germline V gene has CDR1 SGHVS and CDR2 FNYEAQ. With 2 bases clipped from V and 8 bases from J, the junction kept 14 bases outside the gene matches.

The chain links TRBV19 to TRBJ2-7; TRBD1 aligns across 7 bases. Unmatched junction bases numbered 6, after V lost 7 bases and J lost 0 bases. The CDR3 sequence is 14 residues long. Germline CDR1 LNHDA, CDR2 SQIVND (reference sequence). In nucleotides, the CDR3 is TGTGCCAGTATTCCGACAGGGAGCTCCTACGAGCAGTACTTC. This encodes CASIPTGSSYEQYF. Full variable domain (remainder filled in from reference TRBV19 and TRBJ2-7): DGGITQSPKYLFRKEGQNVTLSCEQNLNHDAMYWYRQDPGQGLRLIYYSQIVNDFQKGDIAEGYSVSREKKESFPLTVTSAQKNPTAFYLCASIPTGSSYEQYFGPGTRLTVT.

The chain is built from TRBV7-9 and TRBJ1-5; no clear D. This CDR3 spans 14 amino acids. Germline V CDR1 and CDR2: SEHNR, FQNEAQ (reference sequence). Trimming took 1 base from V and 4 from J, leaving 8 bases between them. CDR3 DNA sequence: TGTGCCAGCAGCTTAGACGTCGGGAATCAGCCCCAGCATTTT. Protein: CASSLDVGNQPQHF.

This sequence joins TRBV19 and TRBJ2-5, with 10 bases lining up with TRBD2. This CDR3 is built from 16 residues. Germline values: CDR1 LNHDA, CDR2 SQIVND (reference sequence). V was pared by 5 bases and J by 7 bases, with 13 bases of the junction left unmatched. CDR3 sequence: CASSSLTERGGLTQYF. Here the CDR3 DNA reads TGTGCCAGTAGTTCCCTAACGGAGCGGGGGGGGTTGACCCAGTACTTC.

This CDR3 reads CASSYLAGGLETQYF. In DNA, the CDR3 is TGTGCCAGCAGTTACCTAGCGGGGGGCCTGGAGACCCAGTACTTC. The V call is TRBV2, the J call TRBJ2-5; 11 nucleotides match TRBD2. The CDR3 is made up of 15 amino acids. Trimming at V came to 5 bases and at J to 5 bases, leaving 7 bases not matched to a gene. Germline CDR1 is SNHLY and CDR2 is FYNNEI.

There are a few counts of this clone. V gene TRBV7-8 combines with J gene TRBJ1-5; D possibly corresponds to TRBD1 (6 bases). The CDR3 length is 15 residues. The V end was cut by 5 bases, the J end by 0 bases, with 11 bases between. CDR1 is SGHVS and CDR2 is FQNEAQ in the germline V gene. CDR3 protein: CASSPGQFSNQPQHF. DNA of the CDR3: TGTGCCAGCAGCCCTGGACAGTTTAGCAATCAGCCCCAGCATTTT.

The chain has TRBV30 and TRBJ2-2; possibly TRBD2 for D (6 bases). V lost 7 bases, J lost 0 bases, and 15 bases lay in between. The CDR3 has 15 residues. The V gene's germline CDR1 is GTSNPN and CDR2 SVGIG (reference sequence). The CDR3 sequence: CASTGTPSNTGELFF. DNA of the CDR3: TGTGCCTCCACCGGGACTCCATCGAACACCGGGGAGCTGTTTTTT. The full variable domain, completed using reference TRBV30 and TRBJ2-2, is SQTIHQWPATLVQPVGSPLSLECTVEGTSNPNLYWYRQAAGRGLQLLFYSVGIGQISSEVPQNLSASRPQDRQFILSSKKLLLSDSGFYLCASTGTPSNTGELFFGEGSRLTVL.